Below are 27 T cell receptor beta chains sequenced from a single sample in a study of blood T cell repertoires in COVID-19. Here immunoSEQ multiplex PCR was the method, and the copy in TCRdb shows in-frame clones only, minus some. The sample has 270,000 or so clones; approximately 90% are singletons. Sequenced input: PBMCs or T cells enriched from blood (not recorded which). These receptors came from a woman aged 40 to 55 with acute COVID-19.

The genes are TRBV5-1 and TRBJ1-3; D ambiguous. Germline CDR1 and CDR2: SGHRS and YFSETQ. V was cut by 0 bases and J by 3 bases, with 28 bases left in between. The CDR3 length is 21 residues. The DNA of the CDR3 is TGCGCCAGCAGCTTGGTCCGGGGTATCTCCGAGGAGCCCAGGCATGGAAACACCATATATTTT. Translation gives CASSLVRGISEEPRHGNTIYF.

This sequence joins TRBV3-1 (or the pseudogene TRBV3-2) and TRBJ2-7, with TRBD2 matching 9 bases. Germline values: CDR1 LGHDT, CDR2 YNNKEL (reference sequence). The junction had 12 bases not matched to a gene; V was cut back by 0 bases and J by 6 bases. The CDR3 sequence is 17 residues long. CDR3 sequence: CASSQDVGLRGGSEQYF. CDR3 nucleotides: TGTGCCAGCAGCCAAGATGTAGGTTTGCGGGGGGGGTCCGAGCAGTACTTC.

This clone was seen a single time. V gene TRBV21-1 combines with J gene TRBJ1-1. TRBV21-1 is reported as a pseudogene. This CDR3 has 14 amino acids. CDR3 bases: TGTGCCAGCAGCGAGGGTGGGAAGAACACTGAAGCTTTCTTT. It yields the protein CASSEGGKNTEAFF.

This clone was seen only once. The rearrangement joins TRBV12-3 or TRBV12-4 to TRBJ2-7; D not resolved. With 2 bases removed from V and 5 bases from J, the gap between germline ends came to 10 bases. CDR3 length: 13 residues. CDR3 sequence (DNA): TGTGCCAGCAGTTTAACCCCGGTGGACGAGCAGTACTTC. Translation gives CASSLTPVDEQYF.

This CDR3 reads CASSIGPGDLYEQYF. CDR3 in DNA: TGTGCCAGTAGTATAGGCCCAGGGGATCTCTACGAGCAGTACTTC. This chain links TRBV19 with TRBJ2-7; D is perhaps TRBD1 (6 bases). Germline-derived CDR1 and CDR2 are LNHDA and SQIVND (reference sequence). The V gene lost 1 base and the J gene lost 3 bases, with 13 bases spanning the gap. The length of the CDR3 is 15 residues.

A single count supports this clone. As DNA, the CDR3 is TGTGCCAGCAGTTTAACAGCACAGCTGTTTTTT. Encoded protein: CASSLTAQLFF. The rearrangement uses TRBV28 and TRBJ2-2; D is unresolved. The CDR3 extends over 11 amino acids. Germline V gene sequence: CDR1 MDHEN, CDR2 SYDVKM. The ends were cut back, 2 bases at V and 12 bases at J, with 7 bases in the middle. The complete variable domain, with remaining parts taken from reference TRBV28 and TRBJ2-2, reads DVKVTQSSRYLVKRTGEKVFLECVQDMDHENMFWYRQDPGLGLRLIYFSYDVKMKEKGDIPEGYSVSREKKERFSLILESASTNQTSMYLCASSLTAQLFFGEGSRLTVL.

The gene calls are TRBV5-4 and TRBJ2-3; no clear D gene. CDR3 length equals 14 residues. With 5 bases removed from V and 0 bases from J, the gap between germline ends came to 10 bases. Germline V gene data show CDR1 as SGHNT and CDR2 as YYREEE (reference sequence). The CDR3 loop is CASSSPASTDTQYF. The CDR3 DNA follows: TGTGCCAGCAGTAGCCCCGCTAGCACAGATACGCAGTATTTT.

The CDR3 loop is CASSLGLAGWSTDTQYF. The CDR3 nucleotides are TGTGCCAGCAGCTTAGGGCTAGCGGGGTGGAGCACAGATACGCAGTATTTT. The J gene is TRBJ2-3, the V gene TRBV7-2; 9 positions agree with TRBD2. V was pared by 1 base and J by 0 bases, with 5 bases of the junction left unmatched. This CDR3 contains 17 residues. Germline CDR1 and CDR2: SGHTA and FQGNSA.

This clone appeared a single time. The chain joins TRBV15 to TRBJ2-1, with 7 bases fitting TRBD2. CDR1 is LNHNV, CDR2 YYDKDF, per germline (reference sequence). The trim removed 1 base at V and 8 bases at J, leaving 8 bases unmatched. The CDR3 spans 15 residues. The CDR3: CATSRGGRAMYEQFF. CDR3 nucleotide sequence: TGTGCCACCAGCAGAGGTGGGAGGGCCATGTATGAGCAGTTCTTC.

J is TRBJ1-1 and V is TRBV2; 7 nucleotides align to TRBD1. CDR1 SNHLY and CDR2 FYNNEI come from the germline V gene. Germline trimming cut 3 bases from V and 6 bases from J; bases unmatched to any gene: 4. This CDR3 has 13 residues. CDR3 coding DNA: TGTGCCAGCAGTGAGACGGGGACAGCTGAAGCTTTCTTT. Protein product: CASSETGTAEAFF.

CDR3 bases: TGTGCCAGTAGTATCATGGCAGTCGGAGGGACTGAAGCTTTCTTT. Residues: CASSIMAVGGTEAFF. The chain is built from TRBV19 and TRBJ1-1; no clear D. Germline V gene sequence: CDR1 LNHDA, CDR2 SQIVND (reference sequence). Trimming removed 3 bases from V and 5 bases from J, with 16 bases in between. There are 15 residues in the CDR3. The full variable domain, its missing parts supplied by reference TRBV19 and TRBJ1-1, is DGGITQSPKYLFRKEGQNVTLSCEQNLNHDAMYWYRQDPGQGLRLIYYSQIVNDFQKGDIAEGYSVSREKKESFPLTVTSAQKNPTAFYLCASSIMAVGGTEAFFGQGTRLTVV.

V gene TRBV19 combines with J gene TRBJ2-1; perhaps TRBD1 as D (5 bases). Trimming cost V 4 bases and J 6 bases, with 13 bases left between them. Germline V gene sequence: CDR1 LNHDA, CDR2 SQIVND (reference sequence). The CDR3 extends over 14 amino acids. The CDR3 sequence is CASSSRAGINEQFF. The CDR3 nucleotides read TGTGCCAGTAGTAGCCGGGCAGGGATCAATGAGCAGTTCTTC.

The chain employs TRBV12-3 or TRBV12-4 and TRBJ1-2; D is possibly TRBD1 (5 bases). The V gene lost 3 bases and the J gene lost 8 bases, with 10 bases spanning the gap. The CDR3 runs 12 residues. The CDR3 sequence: CASSLTVSGYTF. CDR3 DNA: TGTGCCAGCAGTTTGACAGTCTCGGGCTACACCTTC.

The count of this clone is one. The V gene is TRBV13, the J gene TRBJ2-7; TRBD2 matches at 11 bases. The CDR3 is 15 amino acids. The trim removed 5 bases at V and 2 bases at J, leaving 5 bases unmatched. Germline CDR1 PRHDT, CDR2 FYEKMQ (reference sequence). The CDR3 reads CASSEGTSGAYEQYF. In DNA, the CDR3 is TGTGCCAGCAGCGAGGGGACTAGCGGTGCCTACGAGCAGTACTTC.

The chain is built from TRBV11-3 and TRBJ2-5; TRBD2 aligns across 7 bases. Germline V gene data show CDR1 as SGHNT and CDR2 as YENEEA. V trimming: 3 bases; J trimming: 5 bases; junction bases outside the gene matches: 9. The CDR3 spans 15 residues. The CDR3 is CASSFGGRRGETQYF. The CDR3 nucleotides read TGTGCCAGCAGCTTTGGCGGGAGACGCGGTGAGACCCAGTACTTC.

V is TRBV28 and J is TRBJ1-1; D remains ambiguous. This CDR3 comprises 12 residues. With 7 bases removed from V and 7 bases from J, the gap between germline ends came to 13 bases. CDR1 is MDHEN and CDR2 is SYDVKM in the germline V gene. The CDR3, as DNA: TGTGCCAGCACCGCAGAGCTAGGTGAAGCTTTCTTT. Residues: CASTAELGEAFF.

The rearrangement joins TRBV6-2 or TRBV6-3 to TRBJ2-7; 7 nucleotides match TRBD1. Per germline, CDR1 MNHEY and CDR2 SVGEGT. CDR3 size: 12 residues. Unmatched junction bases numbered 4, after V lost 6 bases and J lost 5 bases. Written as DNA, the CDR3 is TGTGCCAGCAGCCAGGGGGTCCACGAGCAGTACTTC. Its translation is CASSQGVHEQYF.

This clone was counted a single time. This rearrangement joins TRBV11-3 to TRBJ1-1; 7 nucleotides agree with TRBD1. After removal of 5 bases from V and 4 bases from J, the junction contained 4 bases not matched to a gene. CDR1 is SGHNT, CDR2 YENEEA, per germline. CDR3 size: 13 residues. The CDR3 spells CASSQGEGTEAFF. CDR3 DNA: TGTGCCAGCAGCCAGGGGGAAGGCACTGAAGCTTTCTTT. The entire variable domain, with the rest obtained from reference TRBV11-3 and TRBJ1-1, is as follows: EAGVVQSPRYKIIEKKQPVAFWCNPISGHNTLYWYLQNLGQGPELLIRYENEEAVDDSQLPKDRFSAERLKGVDSTLKIQPAELGDSAVYLCASSQGEGTEAFFGQGTRLTVV.

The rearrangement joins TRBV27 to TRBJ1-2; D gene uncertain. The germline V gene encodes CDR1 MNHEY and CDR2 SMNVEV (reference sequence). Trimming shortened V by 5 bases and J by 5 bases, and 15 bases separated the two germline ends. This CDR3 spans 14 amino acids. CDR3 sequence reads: CASSPSYTEYGYTF. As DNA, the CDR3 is TGTGCCAGCAGTCCGAGCTACACGGAGTATGGCTACACCTTC.

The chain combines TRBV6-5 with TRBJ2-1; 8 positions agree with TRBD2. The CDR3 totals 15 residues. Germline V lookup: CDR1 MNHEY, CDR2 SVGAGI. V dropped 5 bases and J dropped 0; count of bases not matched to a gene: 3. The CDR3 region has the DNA TGTGCCAGCAGTATTAGCGGGACCTCCTACAATGAGCAGTTCTTC. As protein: CASSISGTSYNEQFF.

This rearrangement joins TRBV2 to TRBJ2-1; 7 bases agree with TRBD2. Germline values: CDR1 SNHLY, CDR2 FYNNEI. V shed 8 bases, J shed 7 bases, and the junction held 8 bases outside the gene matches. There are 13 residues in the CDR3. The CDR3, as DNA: TGTGCCAGCCTGCGGGCCGGGGGGAATGAGCAGTTCTTC. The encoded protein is CASLRAGGNEQFF.

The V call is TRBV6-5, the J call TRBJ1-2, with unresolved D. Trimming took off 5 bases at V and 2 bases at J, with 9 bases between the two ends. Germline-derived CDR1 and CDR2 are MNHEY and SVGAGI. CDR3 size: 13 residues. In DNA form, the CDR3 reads TGTGCCAGCAGTCGCCGGGTCAACTATGGCTACACCTTC. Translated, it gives CASSRRVNYGYTF.

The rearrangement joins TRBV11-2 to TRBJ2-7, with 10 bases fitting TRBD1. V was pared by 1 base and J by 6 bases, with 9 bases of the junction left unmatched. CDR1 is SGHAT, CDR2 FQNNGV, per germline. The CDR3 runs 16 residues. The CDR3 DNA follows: TGTGCCAGCAGCTTAGGAAGAGGGACAGGGGTTGGCGAGCAGTACTTC. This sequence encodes CASSLGRGTGVGEQYF.

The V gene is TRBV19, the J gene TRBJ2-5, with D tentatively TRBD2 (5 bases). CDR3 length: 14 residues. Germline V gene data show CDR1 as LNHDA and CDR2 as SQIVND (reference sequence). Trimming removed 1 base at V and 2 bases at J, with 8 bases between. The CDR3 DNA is TGTGCCAGTAGTATAGGGACTTTACAAGAGACCCAGTACTTC. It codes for CASSIGTLQETQYF.

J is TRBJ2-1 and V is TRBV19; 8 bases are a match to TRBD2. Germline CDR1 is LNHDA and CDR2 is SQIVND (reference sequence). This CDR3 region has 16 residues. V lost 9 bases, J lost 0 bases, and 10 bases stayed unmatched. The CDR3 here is CARRTSFRSSYNEQFF. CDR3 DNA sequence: TGTGCCAGACGGACTAGCTTTCGGAGCTCCTACAATGAGCAGTTCTTC.

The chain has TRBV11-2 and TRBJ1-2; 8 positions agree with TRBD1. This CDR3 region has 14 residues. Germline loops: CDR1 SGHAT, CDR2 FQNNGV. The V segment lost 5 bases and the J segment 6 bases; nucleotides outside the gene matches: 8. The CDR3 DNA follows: TGTGCCAGCAGCCCCCGGACAGGGAACGATGGCTACACCTTC. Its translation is CASSPRTGNDGYTF.

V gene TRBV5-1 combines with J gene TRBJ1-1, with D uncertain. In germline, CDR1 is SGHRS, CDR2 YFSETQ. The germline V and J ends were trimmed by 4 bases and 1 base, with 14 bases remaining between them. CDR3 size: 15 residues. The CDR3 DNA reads TGCGCCAGCAGCCCTAGACCCGAGAAGAACACTGAAGCTTTCTTT. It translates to CASSPRPEKNTEAFF.